The clone carrying this T cell receptor beta chain was seen ten or more times. In TCRdb, the 5' RACE reads were re-called with MiXCR into one record per CDR3 protein. The table has around 650,000 distinct CDR3 sequences, under 8.5% seen once. CDR3 length: 12 residues. The germline V gene has CDR1 SGHRS and CDR2 YFSETQ. Trimming left V 0 bases short and J 10 bases short, with 8 bases between. This specimen belongs to a study of identical twins. This sample also belongs to another study, concerning yellow fever vaccine responses in identical twins.

The sample consisted of PBMCs. This sequence originates from a young woman in good health. The chain uses TRBV5-1 and TRBJ2-1, with unresolved D. The CDR3 DNA is TGCGCCAGCAGCTTGGGGACGGCCGAGCAGTTCTTC. This sequence encodes CASSLGTAEQFF.